This T cell receptor (beta chain) is drawn from a study of T-cell reconstitution after alpha-beta-depleted transplantation in children. The junction had 14 bases not matched to a gene; V was cut back by 3 bases and J by 6 bases. Looked up from germline, CDR1 is SGHKS and CDR2 is YYEKEE (reference sequence). The CDR3 has 16 amino acids. Findings and limits, study-wide: There were some patients whose high TCRbeta diversity at day 60 came from surviving recipient T cells and thymic progenitors. Two months or so post-transplant, alpha-beta T cells reportedly derived from several hundred expanded graft clones. One year after transplant, T-cell counts and diversity came mostly from newly produced T cells.

Using unique molecular identifiers, the investigators prepared the TCRbeta library. TCRdb re-called the PCR reads through MiXCR, storing one row per CDR3 protein. The table includes fewer than 700,000 distinct CDR3 sequences, around 13% detected once. In this sample, this clonotype turned up many times. The antigen is not known. Sequencing used PBMCs, mostly from graft donor cells, obtained 360 days after TCRalphabeta/CD19-depleted stem cell transplant. The J gene is TRBJ1-1, the V gene TRBV5-5, with 7 nucleotides matching TRBD1. The TCR comes from a male patient younger than 18 who had a stem cell transplant for acute myeloid leukemia, so the T cells may come from the graft donor. CDR3 sequence: CASSSSTGVRGAEAFF. CDR3 nucleotide sequence: TGTGCCAGCAGCTCTAGCACAGGGGTAAGAGGAGCTGAAGCTTTCTTT. The full variable domain, in which reference TRBV5-5 and TRBJ1-1 provide the parts outside the CDR3, is DAGVTQSPTHLIKTRGQQVTLRCSPISGHKSVSWYQQVLGQGPQFIFQYYEKEERGRGNFPDRFSARQFPNYSSELNVNALLLGDSALYLCASSSSTGVRGAEAFFGQGTRLTVV.